What follows are 31 T cell receptor beta chains derived from one specimen sequenced in a study of molecular identifiers for immune sequencing clone quantification (dated by TCRdb to the late 2010s). The protocol used for the library was PCR. For sequencing, an Illumina HiSeq 4000 was employed. TCRdb reanalyzed the raw reads on its own, using fastp at Q25 for trimming and MiXCR for clone calling, and kept in-frame beta chains. Duplicate CDR3 protein sequences are folded into a single record with the most common DNA and genes. The sample contains 50,000 or so distinct CDR3 sequences, around 27% of them found a single time. Approximately 1.9% of the sample is in the top ten clones. Sequenced sample: naive CD8+ T cells from blood, with Jurkat cell RNA spiked in. What the cell subset or site label conveys for this sample: FACS-sorted CD8+CD4-CCR7+CD45RA+ naive T cells. These receptors all stem from a human donor in good health. Some libraries in this study had Jurkat cell RNA spiked in.

Many counts were recorded for this clonotype. The J gene is TRBJ2-7, the V gene TRBV12-5, with D possibly being TRBD1 (5 bases). Trimming left V 1 base short and J 2 bases short, with 9 bases between. CDR1 LGHNT and CDR2 FRNRAP come from the germline V gene. The CDR3 extends over 14 amino acids. In DNA form, the CDR3 reads TGTGCTAGTGGTTTGGGACAGCCCACCTACGAGCAGTACTTC. This codes for CASGLGQPTYEQYF. Based on the CDR3 plus reference TRBV12-5 and TRBJ2-7, the full variable domain is DARVTQTPRHKVTEMGQEVTMRCQPILGHNTVFWYRQTMMQGLELLAYFRNRAPLDDSGMPKDRFSAEMPDATLATLKIQPSEPRDSAVYFCASGLGQPTYEQYFGPGTRLTVT.

Ten or more counts support this clonotype. The V gene is TRBV4-3, the J gene TRBJ1-5; D remains unclear. CDR1 is LGHNA and CDR2 is YSLEER in the germline V gene. With 3 bases removed from V and 6 bases from J, the gap between germline ends came to 9 bases. The CDR3 length is 13 residues. The CDR3 sequence: CASSQEEGQPQHF. The DNA for the CDR3 is TGCGCCAGCAGCCAGGAAGAAGGTCAGCCCCAGCATTTT.

A word on this clonotype: Since a much larger clone is just one base distant, this may be a read error. The V and J genes are TRBV4-3 and TRBJ1-2; D is ambiguous. V was clipped by 0 bases and J by 3 bases, with 11 bases between them. Germline lookup yields CDR1 LGHNA and CDR2 YSLEER. The CDR3 consists of 15 residues. The CDR3 bases are TGCGCCAGCAGCCAAGATAGGTCGTCTGACTATGGCTACACCTTC. It specifies CASSQDRSSDYGYTF.

Remarks on this clonotype: The junction departs from the called germline gene at one end, perhaps through a read error. The chain uses TRBV20-1 and TRBJ2-7; D is possibly TRBD1 or TRBD2 (5 bases each). The CDR3 consists of 11 residues. From germline, CDR1 is DFQATT and CDR2 SNEGSKA (reference sequence). In DNA, the CDR3 is TGCAGTGCTAGAGGATGGGACGAGCACTACTTC. Translated: CSARGWDEHYF.

There are a few counts of this clonotype. The V and J genes are TRBV4-1 and TRBJ2-5; 8 bases align to TRBD2. V shed 4 bases and J 5 bases; nucleotides not matched to a gene: 6. Germline V gene sequence: CDR1 MGHRA, CDR2 YSYEKL. The CDR3 extends over 14 amino acids. In DNA form, the CDR3 reads TGCGCCAGCAGCCCTCGGGGGGGCCGGGAGACCCAGTACTTC. It is translated as CASSPRGGRETQYF.

This clonotype showed up many times. The rearrangement links TRBV29-1 to TRBJ1-1; the match to TRBD1 covers 10 bases. The junction had 2 bases not matched to a gene; V was cut back by 0 bases and J by 4 bases. Germline values: CDR1 SQVTM, CDR2 ANQGSEA. The CDR3 has 14 amino acids. The CDR3 region is CSVEDRTGGTEAFF. The CDR3 nucleotides are TGCAGCGTTGAAGATCGGACAGGGGGCACTGAAGCTTTCTTT.

For this clonotype: A single base separates this from a much larger clone, so it may be a read error. DNA of the CDR3: TGTGCCAGCACTGTCACAGGGGGCTCCGAGCAGTACTTC. This encodes CASTVTGGSEQYF. This chain uses TRBV6-2 or TRBV6-3 with TRBJ2-7; 9 bases are a match to TRBD1. The CDR3 is 13 residues long. Germline loops: CDR1 MNHEY, CDR2 SVGEGT. J lost 6 bases, V lost 7 bases, and 7 bases had no gene match.

Only a few counts were recorded for this clonotype. Relative to the germline gene, one junction end is altered; a read error may explain this. The chain joins TRBV19 to TRBJ1-5, with TRBD1 identical over 10 bases. The CDR3 is 15 residues long. Per the germline V gene, CDR1 is LNHDA and CDR2 is SQIVND (reference sequence). This CDR3 is CASTIGRDRGQPQHF. The CDR3 DNA reads as TGTGCCAGTACTATAGGCCGGGACAGGGGACAGCCCCAGCATTTT. Combining the CDR3 with reference TRBV19 and TRBJ1-5 gives the whole variable domain DGGITQSPKYLFRKEGQNVTLSCEQNLNHDAMYWYRQDPGQGLRLIYYSQIVNDFQKGDIAEGYSVSREKKESFPLTVTSAQKNPTAFYLCASTIGRDRGQPQHFGDGTRLSIL.

In this sample, this clonotype turned up a few times. The chain joins TRBV27 to TRBJ2-7; TRBD1 aligns across 8 bases. The ends lost 2 bases at V and 2 bases at J; junction bases unmatched: 8. Germline loops: CDR1 MNHEY, CDR2 SMNVEV (reference sequence). The CDR3 runs to 16 residues. CDR3 in amino acids: CASSLGRTGLTYEQYF. For the CDR3, the DNA is TGTGCCAGCAGTTTAGGTCGGACAGGGTTAACCTACGAGCAGTACTTC.

This clonotype was found many times. The chain combines TRBV9 with TRBJ1-1, with D unclear. V shed 0 bases and J shed 6 bases, with 12 bases lying between them. Per the germline V gene, CDR1 is SGDLS and CDR2 is YYNGEE. This CDR3 contains 14 residues. This CDR3 reads CASSVEGKVSEAFF. The DNA of the CDR3 is TGTGCCAGCAGCGTAGAAGGGAAAGTCTCTGAAGCTTTCTTT.

As regards this clonotype: This clone may be a read error of a much larger clone one base away. Here the CDR3 omits its conserved ending phenylalanine or tryptophan, so a read error is the likely source. The chain recombines TRBV7-6 with TRBJ1-1; 8 nucleotides align to TRBD1. Germline V gene lookup returns CDR1 SGHVS and CDR2 FNYEAQ. This CDR3 contains 14 residues. The V gene end was trimmed by 1 base and the J gene end by 5 bases; junction bases not matched to a gene: 3. The CDR3 nucleotides are TGTGCCAGCAGCTTAGAGGACAGGGTAACTGAAGCTTTCTCT. This sequence encodes CASSLEDRVTEAFS.

This clonotype was observed at least ten times. The chain links TRBV9 to TRBJ1-1; no reliable D call. V was trimmed by 0 bases and J by 0 bases, leaving 3 bases between them. CDR3 length: 13 residues. Looked up from germline, CDR1 is SGDLS and CDR2 is YYNGEE. CDR3 nucleotide sequence: TGTGCCAGCAGCGTAGTGATGAACACTGAAGCTTTCTTT. Protein sequence: CASSVVMNTEAFF.

To note about this clonotype: This could be a read error, since a much larger clone is one nucleotide away. This rearrangement joins TRBV7-6 to TRBJ2-5; a weak D match, TRBD1 (6 bases). This CDR3 has 14 amino acids. Germline V gene data show CDR1 as SGHVS and CDR2 as FNYEAQ. The CDR3 loop reads CASSLLTGQEAQYF. DNA for the CDR3: TGTGCCAGCAGCCTACTGACAGGTCAAGAGGCCCAGTACTTC. Variable domain in full (rest from reference TRBV7-6 and TRBJ2-5): GAGVSQSPRYKVTKRGQDVALRCDPISGHVSLYWYRQALGQGPEFLTYFNYEAQQDKSGLPNDRFSAERPEGSISTLTIQRTEQRDSAMYRCASSLLTGQEAQYFGPGTRLLVL.

Concerning this clonotype itself: A single base separates this from a much larger clone, so it may be a read error. The rearrangement uses TRBV12-3 or TRBV12-4 and TRBJ2-5, with unresolved D. This CDR3 spans 12 amino acids. The V end was cut by 4 bases, the J end by 1 base, with 4 bases between. CDR3 sequence: CASSYGQETQYF. In DNA, the CDR3 is TGTGCCAGCAGTTACGGCCAAGAGACCCAGTACTTC.

This clonotype was counted only a few times. V usage is TRBV7-2 and J usage is TRBJ1-1, with unresolved D. CDR1 SGHTA and CDR2 FQGNSA come from the germline V gene. Trimming took 2 bases from V and 0 from J, leaving 13 bases between them. The CDR3 length is 16 residues. This CDR3 reads CASSLSGSVMNTEAFF. The CDR3 DNA reads TGTGCCAGCAGCTTATCGGGATCTGTCATGAACACTGAAGCTTTCTTT. Supplemented by reference TRBV7-2 and TRBJ1-1, the full variable domain reads GAGVSQSPSNKVTEKGKDVELRCDPISGHTALYWYRQSLGQGLEFLIYFQGNSAPDKSGLPSDRFSAERTGGSVSTLTIQRTQQEDSAVYLCASSLSGSVMNTEAFFGQGTRLTVV.

In nucleotides, the CDR3 is TGTGCCAGCAGCTTTTCAAGGTCCCCAGGGTACCTAGCCAAAAACATTCAGTACTTC. Translation: CASSFSRSPGYLAKNIQYF. The gene calls are TRBV5-6 and TRBJ2-4; D possibly corresponds to TRBD1 (5 bases). V lost 2 bases and J lost 0, with 21 bases in between. The germline V gene encodes CDR1 SGHDT and CDR2 YYEEEE. The CDR3 is 19 amino acids.

This clonotype has just one count. This may be a read error, as it is one base from a much larger clone. The chain carries TRBV29-1 and TRBJ2-7, with D tentatively TRBD2 (6 bases). This CDR3 is built from 14 residues. Looked up from germline, CDR1 is SQVTM and CDR2 is ANQGSEA. V gave up 6 bases and J gave up 2 bases, with 17 bases separating them. The CDR3 DNA is TGCAGCGTGAGAATGGGACTCCAGACCTACGAGCAGTACTTC. Protein sequence: CSVRMGLQTYEQYF.

For this clonotype: A clone one base away is much larger, so this may be a read error. CDR3 nucleotides: TGCGCCAGCAGCCAAGGGGAGAGCGGGGAGCTGTTTTTT. Translating gives CASSQGESGELFF. J is TRBJ2-2 and V is TRBV4-3; a possible D gene is TRBD2 (5 bases). The CDR3 length is 13 residues. Germline V lookup: CDR1 LGHNA, CDR2 YSLEER. The V and J ends lost 1 base and 7 bases respectively, with 7 bases between them.

As for this clonotype: A much larger clone differs from this one at a single base, so this may be a read error. The CDR3 DNA sequence: TGTGCCAACAGCTTGGGACTAGCAGGGGAGACCCAGTACTTC. It yields the protein CANSLGLAGETQYF. The chain is built from TRBV5-3 and TRBJ2-5, with 9 positions matching TRBD2. TRBV5-3 falls under the ORF class, with uncertain function. This CDR3 contains 14 residues. The trim removed 9 bases at V and 5 bases at J, leaving 11 bases unmatched.

This clonotype has a single count. This may be a read error: a much more frequent sequence differs by one nucleotide. J is TRBJ1-5 and V is TRBV4-3; no firm D call. The CDR3 extends over 14 amino acids. The ends were cut back, 8 bases at V and 2 bases at J, with 13 bases in the middle. The germline V gene has CDR1 LGHNA and CDR2 YSLEER. The CDR3 DNA reads TGCGCCAGCTGCCCAGGAACAGGCAATCAGCCCCAGCATTTT. It specifies CASCPGTGNQPQHF.

CDR3 bases: TGTGCCAGCAGTTTTAACCAGGGGGAAAACGAGCAGTACTTC. Translation: CASSFNQGENEQYF. This rearrangement joins TRBV27 to TRBJ2-7, with TRBD1 matching 7 bases. Per the germline V gene, CDR1 is MNHEY and CDR2 is SMNVEV (reference sequence). The CDR3 is made up of 14 amino acids. The V and J ends lost 3 bases and 5 bases, in that order; junction bases with no gene match: 7.

About this clonotype itself: One end of the junction varies from germline; a read error may be responsible. The V and J genes are TRBV4-1 and TRBJ1-5, with unresolved D. The CDR3 runs 13 residues. Germline V gene lookup returns CDR1 MGHRA and CDR2 YSYEKL. CDR3 bases: TGCGCCAGCAGCGTTAGGGTAAATCCGCCCCAGCAATTT. This codes for CASSVRVNPPQQF.

As concerns this clonotype: It may be a read error: a sequence one base away is much more abundant. CDR3 amino acids: CAGSVGQILNTGELFF. Here the CDR3 DNA reads TGTGCCGGCAGCGTAGGACAGATACTCAACACCGGGGAGCTGTTTTTT. The chain has TRBV9 and TRBJ2-2, with a possible D match to TRBD1 (6 bases). Germline assignment: CDR1 SGDLS and CDR2 YYNGEE. The CDR3 loop spans 16 amino acids.

The J gene is TRBJ2-2, the V gene TRBV18; either TRBD1 or TRBD2 may fit D (5 bases each). The CDR3 has 14 amino acids. Deletions cut 10 bases from V and 3 bases from J, with 15 bases between. Looked up from germline, CDR1 is KGHSH and CDR2 is LQKENI. CDR3 coding DNA: TGTGCCAACGAGAGAAGAGGGGACACCGGGGAGCTGTTTTTT. Amino acid sequence: CANERRGDTGELFF.

The genes are TRBV27 and TRBJ1-2; D may be TRBD1 (5 bases). In germline, CDR1 is MNHEY, CDR2 SMNVEV (reference sequence). Trimming pared 7 bases from V and 6 bases from J, leaving 21 bases between. The CDR3 contains 15 residues. CDR3 region: CASTPAGAGEDGYTF. The DNA for the CDR3 is TGTGCCAGCACTCCCGCCGGGGCGGGAGAAGATGGCTACACCTTC.

In the case of this clonotype: A much larger clone lies one base from this, so it may be a read error. The chain is built from TRBV19 and TRBJ2-2, with 11 bases aligning to TRBD1. CDR1 is LNHDA, CDR2 SQIVND, per germline (reference sequence). This CDR3 contains 16 residues. Trimming at V came to 4 bases and at J to 6 bases, leaving 7 bases not matched to a gene. CDR3 region: CASSNRDRGSAGELFF. CDR3 bases: TGTGCCAGTAGTAACAGGGACAGGGGGAGCGCCGGGGAGCTGTTTTTT.

To note about this clonotype: A much larger clone lies a single base off, so this may be a read error. V usage is TRBV3-1 and J usage is TRBJ1-2; 9 bases are a match to TRBD1. The CDR3 covers 15 residues. V lost 1 base to trimming and J lost 6 bases; unmatched junction nucleotides: 6. Germline V lookup: CDR1 LGHDT, CDR2 YNNKEL (reference sequence). This CDR3 is CASSQVVTGGNGYTF. CDR3 DNA: TGTGCCAGCAGCCAAGTCGTGACAGGGGGTAATGGCTACACCTTC.

V usage is TRBV7-9 and J usage is TRBJ1-3; D may be TRBD1 (6 bases). The V end lost 0 bases, the J end lost 4 bases, and 16 bases lay between the germline ends. There are 17 residues in the CDR3. The germline CDR1 and CDR2 sequences are SEHNR and FQNEAQ (reference sequence). The CDR3 DNA follows: TGTGCCAGCAGCTTAGCGATGCTGGGGGCAGAAGGAAACACCATATATTTT. Its protein is CASSLAMLGAEGNTIYF. Together with reference TRBV7-9 and TRBJ1-3, the CDR3 gives the full variable domain: DTGVSQNPRHKITKRGQNVTFRCDPISEHNRLYWYRQTLGQGPEFLTYFQNEAQLEKSRLLSDRFSAERPKGSFSTLEIQRTEQGDSAMYLCASSLAMLGAEGNTIYFGEGSWLTVV.

Of note for this clonotype: Being one base from a much bigger clone, this may be a read error. V is TRBV11-2 and J is TRBJ2-3; tentative D call: TRBD2 (5 bases). Germline values: CDR1 SGHAT, CDR2 FQNNGV. V lost 5 bases to trimming and J lost 0 bases, with 6 bases between them. The CDR3 totals 13 residues. The CDR3 DNA reads as TGTGCCAGCAGCCCGGGGAGCACAGATACGCAGTATTTT. Protein: CASSPGSTDTQYF.

Regarding this clonotype: This may come from a read error, since a much larger clone is one base off. V and J are TRBV4-1 and TRBJ2-7; 8 positions agree with TRBD1. Germline assignment: CDR1 MGHRA and CDR2 YSYEKL. The CDR3 consists of 15 residues. CDR3 sequence reads: CASSRTGTGDYGQYF. CDR3 sequence (DNA): TGCGCCAGCAGCCGGACCGGGACAGGAGACTACGGGCAGTACTTC.

The chain joins TRBV11-2 to TRBJ2-3; D is possibly TRBD2 (6 bases). Trimming left V 3 bases short and J 0 bases short, with 13 bases between. The CDR3 is 16 amino acids. Germline CDR1 SGHAT, CDR2 FQNNGV. The CDR3 DNA reads TGTGCCAGCAGCTTCGTAGCGGATTTTAGCACAGATACGCAGTATTTT. Translated: CASSFVADFSTDTQYF. The complete variable domain, with remaining parts taken from reference TRBV11-2 and TRBJ2-3, reads EAGVAQSPRYKIIEKRQSVAFWCNPISGHATLYWYQQILGQGPKLLIQFQNNGVVDDSQLPKDRFSAERLKGVDSTLKIQPAKLEDSAVYLCASSFVADFSTDTQYFGPGTRLTVL.